This T cell receptor beta chain was captured in a study of blood T cells in healthy people across ages. Study results and caveats: Naive CD4+ cells and diversity were both higher in long-lived donors than in aged donors.

CDR3 length: 11 amino acids. CDR1 and CDR2 from the germline V gene are MNHNY and SVGAGI (reference sequence). V dropped 7 bases and J dropped 4 bases, with 7 bases sitting between them. To note about this clonotype: The antigen remains undetermined.

A J-beta primer mix and a sample-barcoded 5' primer were used in a second PCR of roughly 6 to 11 cycles. Every molecule of cDNA carried a tag from a template-switch adaptor with 12 random nucleotides. TCRdb processed the 5' RACE reads anew with MiXCR; each CDR3 protein has one entry. In the table there are approximately 790,000 distinct CDR3 sequences, about 62% of which are singletons. The chain recombines TRBV6-6 with TRBJ1-1; no firm D call. Sequencing used blood. The TCR originated in a man aged 30-40 years in good health. The CDR3 DNA is TGTGCCAGCACGGGATCCACTGAAGCTTTCTTT. Its protein product is CASTGSTEAFF.